The clone carrying this TCR beta chain was recorded a few times. These data are taken from a study of blood T cells in healthy people across ages. Primers used in a second PCR of roughly 7 to 12 cycles were a sample-barcoded 5' primer and a J-beta primer mix. Each CDR3 protein is one row after TCRdb ran MiXCR on the 5' RACE reads. The top ten clones hold around a quarter of a sample with about 830,000 distinct CDR3 sequences, 62% of them seen once. Trimming left V 5 bases short and J 3 bases short, with 13 bases between. CDR1 SEHNR and CDR2 FQNEAQ come from the germline V gene (reference sequence). The CDR3 is made up of 14 amino acids.

The receptor was derived from a man in his thirties or forties in good health. Sample: blood. This chain joins TRBV7-9 and TRBJ1-1; D not certain. The CDR3 DNA sequence: TGTGCCAGCAGCCCCGACCAAGGGCACACTGAAGCTTTCTTT. Protein sequence: CASSPDQGHTEAFF.